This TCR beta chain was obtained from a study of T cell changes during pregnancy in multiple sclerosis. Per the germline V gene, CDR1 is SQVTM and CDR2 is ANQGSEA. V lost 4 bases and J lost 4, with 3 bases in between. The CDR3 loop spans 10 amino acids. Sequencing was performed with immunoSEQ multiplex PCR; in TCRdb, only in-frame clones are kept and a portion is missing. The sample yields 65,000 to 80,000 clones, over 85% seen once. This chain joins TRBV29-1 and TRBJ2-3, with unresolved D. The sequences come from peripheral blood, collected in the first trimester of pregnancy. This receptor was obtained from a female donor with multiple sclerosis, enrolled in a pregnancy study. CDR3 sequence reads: CSVVSDTQYF. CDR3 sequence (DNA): TGCAGCGTTGTATCAGATACGCAGTATTTT.